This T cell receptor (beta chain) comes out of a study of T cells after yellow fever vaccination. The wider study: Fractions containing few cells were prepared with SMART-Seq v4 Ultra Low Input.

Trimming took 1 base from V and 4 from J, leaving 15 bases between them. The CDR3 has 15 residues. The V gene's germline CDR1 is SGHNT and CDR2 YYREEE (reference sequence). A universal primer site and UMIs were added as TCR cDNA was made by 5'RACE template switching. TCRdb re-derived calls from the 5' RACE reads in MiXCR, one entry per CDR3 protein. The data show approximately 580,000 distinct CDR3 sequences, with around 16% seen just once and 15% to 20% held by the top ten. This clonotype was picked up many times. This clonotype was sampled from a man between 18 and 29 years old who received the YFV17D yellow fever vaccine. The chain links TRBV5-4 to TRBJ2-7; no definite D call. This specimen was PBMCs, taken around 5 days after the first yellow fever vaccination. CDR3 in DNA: TGTGCCAGCAGCTTGTGTGAAGGGTTGGGTTACGAGCAGTACGTC. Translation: CASSLCEGLGYEQYV.